This T cell receptor beta chain derives from a study of blood T cell repertoires in COVID-19. Across the study: The study drew acute and convalescent COVID-19 samples from the United States, Italy and Spain. PBMCs, B-cell-depleted T cells, or T cells were the source of the cDNA or gDNA that made up the material.

Per the original methods: Estimates of nucleated cell counts were drawn from the amplification of reference gene primers. Libraries were prepared by immunoSEQ multiplex PCR; TCRdb keeps only in-frame clonotypes and omits some of them. That table gives V, J and clone size, and the DNA gave D and trimming. The sample holds over 120,000 clones, about 85% seen once. V lost 0 bases to trimming and J lost 5 bases; unmatched junction nucleotides: 4. This CDR3 spans 14 amino acids. The germline V gene has CDR1 SGHDT and CDR2 YYEEEE. J is TRBJ2-5 and V is TRBV5-6; 7 nucleotides agree with TRBD1. The source material was peripheral blood. The TCR comes from a human donor with acute or convalescent COVID-19. The donor label of this sample is uncertain. The CDR3 protein is CASSLERGRETQYF. CDR3 coding DNA: TGTGCCAGCAGCTTGGAAAGGGGGCGGGAGACCCAGTACTTC.